One and the same sample provided the 26 T cell receptor beta chains below, sequenced in a study of blood T cell repertoires in COVID-19. TCRdb's copy holds only in-frame clones and misses some; the assay was immunoSEQ multiplex PCR. Of 120,000 to 150,000 clones listed, less than 80% are singletons. The sample was peripheral blood. These receptors were obtained from a man between 60 and 75 years old with acute or convalescent COVID-19.

This chain connects TRBV7-2 to TRBJ2-1, with 10 nucleotides matching TRBD2. The V gene's germline CDR1 is SGHTA and CDR2 FQGNSA. The junction had 10 bases not matched to a gene; V was cut back by 4 bases and J by 7 bases. CDR3 size: 16 residues. CDR3 sequence: CASSSAASGRTNEQFF. Here the CDR3 DNA reads TGTGCCAGCAGCTCGGCCGCTAGCGGGAGAACAAATGAGCAGTTCTTC.

The V and J genes are TRBV2 and TRBJ2-7; 10 bases are shared with TRBD2. The germline gives CDR1 SNHLY, CDR2 FYNNEI. The V and J ends lost 5 bases and 5 bases, in that order; junction bases with no gene match: 9. This CDR3 has 15 amino acids. DNA of the CDR3: TGTGCCAGCAGTTGGGAGAAAGCGGGAGGGAACGAGCAGTACTTC. It is translated as CASSWEKAGGNEQYF.

This clone was recorded a few times. J is TRBJ1-2 and V is TRBV2; 8 nucleotides match TRBD1. With V trimmed by 1 base and J by 6 bases, 7 bases remained unmatched. The V gene's germline CDR1 is SNHLY and CDR2 FYNNEI. This CDR3 contains 15 residues. CDR3 sequence (DNA): TGTGCCAGCAGTGAAGGACAGGGGAACCGGGATGGCTACACCTTC. This sequence encodes CASSEGQGNRDGYTF. Drawing the rest from reference TRBV2 and TRBJ1-2, the complete variable domain is EPEVTQTPSHQVTQMGQEVILRCVPISNHLYFYWYRQILGQKVEFLVSFYNNEISEKSEIFDDQFSVERPDGSNFTLKIRSTKLEDSAMYFCASSEGQGNRDGYTFGSGTRLTVV.

The V call is TRBV29-1, the J call TRBJ2-1, with D uncertain. Trimming removed 2 bases at V and 5 bases at J, with 4 bases between. The germline gives CDR1 SQVTM, CDR2 ANQGSEA. CDR3 length equals 11 residues. The CDR3 sequence: CSVEQDNEQFF. The CDR3 nucleotides are TGCAGCGTTGAACAGGACAATGAGCAGTTCTTC.

V is TRBV3-1 (or the pseudogene TRBV3-2) and J is TRBJ2-7, with D unclear. Trimming removed 2 bases at V and 9 bases at J, with 11 bases between. The length of the CDR3 is 12 residues. Looked up from germline, CDR1 is LGHDT and CDR2 is YNNKEL (reference sequence). CDR3 sequence reads: CASSQTGTGQYF. Written as DNA, the CDR3 is TGTGCCAGCAGCCAAACTGGTACGGGGCAGTACTTC.

The CDR3 DNA reads TGTGCCAGCAGCTTAGGCGGGGGACTAGCGGGAAATGAGCAGTTCTTC. Translation gives CASSLGGGLAGNEQFF. The chain joins TRBV7-9 to TRBJ2-1; 13 bases are shared with TRBD2. The CDR3 totals 16 residues. The J segment lost 7 bases and the V segment lost 1 base, leaving 4 bases of the junction unmatched. The germline V gene has CDR1 SEHNR and CDR2 FQNEAQ (reference sequence).

The chain uses TRBV11-3 and TRBJ2-2; no clear D. V lost 1 base and J 7 bases, leaving 7 bases between the germline ends. The germline V gene encodes CDR1 SGHNT and CDR2 YENEEA. The CDR3 runs to 13 residues. The CDR3 sequence: CASSLGGGGELFF. CDR3 nucleotides: TGTGCCAGCAGCTTAGGCGGTGGCGGGGAGCTGTTTTTT. Full variable domain (rest looked up from reference TRBV11-3 and TRBJ2-2): EAGVVQSPRYKIIEKKQPVAFWCNPISGHNTLYWYLQNLGQGPELLIRYENEEAVDDSQLPKDRFSAERLKGVDSTLKIQPAELGDSAVYLCASSLGGGGELFFGEGSRLTVL.

This clone was counted between two and nine times. The V gene is TRBV9, the J gene TRBJ1-3, with a possible D match to TRBD1 (5 bases). The ends were cut back, 7 bases at V and 4 bases at J, with 15 bases in the middle. The CDR3 is 14 amino acids. Germline V CDR1 and CDR2: SGDLS, YYNGEE. The CDR3 reads CASAFRGTGNTIYF. CDR3 nucleotide sequence: TGTGCCAGCGCCTTTAGGGGAACAGGAAACACCATATATTTT.

This rearrangement joins TRBV2 to TRBJ2-7; unclear D gene. Trimming removed 3 bases from V and 0 bases from J, with 6 bases in between. The CDR3 runs 13 residues. CDR1 SNHLY and CDR2 FYNNEI come from the germline V gene. CDR3 protein: CASSDSVSYEQYF. The CDR3 region has the DNA TGTGCCAGCAGTGACAGCGTCTCCTACGAGCAGTACTTC.

The chain uses TRBV30 and TRBJ2-1, with a weak D call TRBD1 (6 bases). The CDR3 covers 12 residues. With 5 bases removed from V and 8 bases from J, the gap between germline ends came to 13 bases. Germline CDR1 and CDR2: GTSNPN and SVGIG (reference sequence). The CDR3 DNA sequence: TGTGCCTGGTTAACAGGGTCTCATGAGCAGTTCTTC. Translated: CAWLTGSHEQFF.

The rearrangement joins TRBV7-9 to TRBJ1-1, with 7 nucleotides matching TRBD1. The germline V gene has CDR1 SEHNR and CDR2 FQNEAQ (reference sequence). The CDR3 spans 15 residues. The trim removed 8 bases at V and 0 bases at J, leaving 9 bases unmatched. Written as DNA, the CDR3 is TGTGCCAGCGGGTGGACAGGCGGGATGAACACTGAAGCTTTCTTT. It specifies CASGWTGGMNTEAFF.

The rearrangement uses TRBV19 and TRBJ1-4; 7 positions agree with TRBD1. Germline V gene data show CDR1 as LNHDA and CDR2 as SQIVND (reference sequence). CDR3 length: 15 residues. V shed 6 bases and J 7 bases; nucleotides not matched to a gene: 11. CDR3 residues: CASSGHRGASEKLFF. The CDR3 DNA sequence: TGTGCCAGTAGCGGCCACAGGGGAGCCTCTGAAAAACTGTTTTTT.

The chain employs TRBV28 and TRBJ1-6; D might be TRBD1 (6 bases). The CDR3 is 15 residues long. V lost 7 bases and J lost 2, with 12 bases in between. The germline V gene encodes CDR1 MDHEN and CDR2 SYDVKM. In nucleotides, the CDR3 is TGTGCCAGCATCGGACAGCAAACCTATAATTCACCCCTCCACTTT. It is translated as CASIGQQTYNSPLHF.

This clone occurred a few times. The chain joins TRBV15 to TRBJ1-2; D gene ambiguous. Trimming shortened V by 0 bases and J by 7 bases, and 6 bases separated the two germline ends. CDR1 is LNHNV and CDR2 is YYDKDF in the germline V gene (reference sequence). The CDR3 spans 12 residues. The CDR3 region is CATSRDEGGYTF. CDR3 nucleotide sequence: TGTGCCACCAGCAGAGATGAGGGTGGCTACACCTTC. Together with reference TRBV15 and TRBJ1-2, the CDR3 gives the full variable domain: DAMVIQNPRYQVTQFGKPVTLSCSQTLNHNVMYWYQQKSSQAPKLLFHYYDKDFNNEADTPDNFQSRRPNTSFCFLDIRSPGLGDTAMYLCATSRDEGGYTFGSGTRLTVV.

V is TRBV11-2 and J is TRBJ2-7; D remains ambiguous. The V gene lost 5 bases and the J gene lost 4 bases, with 12 bases spanning the gap. Germline CDR1 SGHAT, CDR2 FQNNGV. The CDR3 runs to 13 residues. The CDR3 sequence: CASSPAPRYEQYF. The CDR3 coding sequence is TGTGCCAGCAGCCCCGCCCCCCGGTACGAGCAGTACTTC.

The V call is TRBV5-4, the J call TRBJ1-1; D ambiguous. The CDR3 spans 13 residues. Trimming left V 5 bases short and J 3 bases short, with 11 bases between. Germline V gene lookup returns CDR1 SGHNT and CDR2 YYREEE (reference sequence). CDR3 protein: CASSTRLDTEAFF. CDR3 in DNA: TGTGCCAGCAGTACACGCCTTGACACTGAAGCTTTCTTT.

CDR3 sequence reads: CASSPTGQNYGYTF. In nucleotides, the CDR3 is TGTGCCAGCAGCCCTACCGGACAGAACTATGGCTACACCTTC. The chain uses TRBV7-8 and TRBJ1-2; possibly TRBD1 for D (6 bases). Trimming took off 5 bases at V and 2 bases at J, with 12 bases between the two ends. The germline CDR1 and CDR2 sequences are SGHVS and FQNEAQ. CDR3 length: 14 residues.

This clone has only a few counts. The gene calls are TRBV4-1 and TRBJ2-7, with 11 bases identical to TRBD1. The trim removed 4 bases at V and 4 bases at J, leaving 3 bases unmatched. This CDR3 is 14 amino acids long. The germline CDR1 and CDR2 sequences are MGHRA and YSYEKL. The CDR3 spells CASSPGQGGYEQYF. The CDR3 DNA follows: TGCGCCAGCAGCCCGGGACAGGGGGGATACGAGCAGTACTTC.

The V and J genes are TRBV19 and TRBJ1-2; D might be TRBD1 (5 bases). This CDR3 spans 14 amino acids. The germline V and J ends were trimmed by 2 bases and 4 bases, with 11 bases remaining between them. The V gene's germline CDR1 is LNHDA and CDR2 SQIVND (reference sequence). DNA of the CDR3: TGTGCCAGTAGTATAAACAGGTTCCTCTATGGCTACACCTTC. Protein sequence: CASSINRFLYGYTF. Variable domain in full (rest from reference TRBV19 and TRBJ1-2): DGGITQSPKYLFRKEGQNVTLSCEQNLNHDAMYWYRQDPGQGLRLIYYSQIVNDFQKGDIAEGYSVSREKKESFPLTVTSAQKNPTAFYLCASSINRFLYGYTFGSGTRLTVV.

V is TRBV30 and J is TRBJ1-3, with D possibly matching TRBD1 (6 bases). This CDR3 comprises 15 residues. The V end lost 4 bases, the J end lost 2 bases, and 15 bases lay between the germline ends. Germline CDR1 and CDR2: GTSNPN and SVGIG (reference sequence). This CDR3 is CAWTGGGRTGNTIYF. The CDR3, as DNA: TGTGCCTGGACCGGGGGGGGCCGAACTGGAAACACCATATATTTT.

V is TRBV29-1 and J is TRBJ2-5, with 8 positions matching TRBD1. CDR1 SQVTM and CDR2 ANQGSEA come from the germline V gene. The CDR3 consists of 14 residues. The junction had 9 bases not matched to a gene; V was cut back by 5 bases and J by 4 bases. CDR3 in DNA: TGCAGCGTTCAACAGGGGGGATTTGGAGAGACCCAGTACTTC. Protein sequence: CSVQQGGFGETQYF.

The CDR3 sequence is CASSSSGQGINGYTF. The CDR3, as DNA: TGCGCCAGCAGCTCCTCGGGACAGGGGATTAATGGCTACACCTTC. The chain employs TRBV5-1 and TRBJ1-2; 10 positions agree with TRBD1. The CDR3 is 15 amino acids. The germline V gene encodes CDR1 SGHRS and CDR2 YFSETQ. Germline trimming cut 3 bases from V and 6 bases from J; bases unmatched to any gene: 8. Using reference TRBV5-1 and TRBJ1-2 for the parts outside the CDR3, the full variable domain is KAGVTQTPRYLIKTRGQQVTLSCSPISGHRSVSWYQQTPGQGLQFLFEYFSETQRNKGNFPGRFSGRQFSNSRSEMNVSTLELGDSALYLCASSSSGQGINGYTFGSGTRLTVV.

The chain employs TRBV15 and TRBJ2-5, with 8 nucleotides matching TRBD2. V lost 3 bases and J lost 4; bases outside the gene matches: 10. Germline loops: CDR1 LNHNV, CDR2 YYDKDF (reference sequence). The CDR3 has 16 amino acids. The CDR3 DNA is TGTGCCACCAGCAGTGGACTGACTAGCGCGGGAGAGACCCAGTACTTC. Protein product: CATSSGLTSAGETQYF.

The V gene is TRBV7-9, the J gene TRBJ1-4; TRBD1 is a possible D gene (6 bases). Germline V gene sequence: CDR1 SEHNR, CDR2 FQNEAQ (reference sequence). The V and J ends lost 5 bases and 1 base respectively, with 11 bases between them. The CDR3 contains 15 residues. CDR3 sequence (DNA): TGTGCCAGCAGCCTGACAGGAGGAACTAATGAAAAACTGTTTTTT. This gives the protein CASSLTGGTNEKLFF.

This chain connects TRBV30 to TRBJ1-6, with unresolved D. V lost 2 bases to trimming and J lost 9 bases, with 20 bases between them. Germline V gives CDR1 GTSNPN, CDR2 SVGIG (reference sequence). The CDR3 extends over 16 amino acids. The CDR3 loop is CAWSHGTGSRVSPLHF. The DNA for the CDR3 is TGTGCCTGGAGTCACGGAACGGGGTCTCGGGTTTCACCCCTCCACTTT.

Turning to this clone: Other DNA sequences in the same sample also yield this CDR3. The chain has TRBV20-1 and TRBJ1-1; no clear D. V was clipped by 6 bases and J by 1 base, with 6 bases between them. CDR3 length equals 11 residues. Looked up from germline, CDR1 is DFQATT and CDR2 is SNEGSKA (reference sequence). This CDR3 is CSARRNTEAFF. The CDR3 nucleotides read TGCAGTGCGAGGAGGAACACTGAAGCTTTCTTT.